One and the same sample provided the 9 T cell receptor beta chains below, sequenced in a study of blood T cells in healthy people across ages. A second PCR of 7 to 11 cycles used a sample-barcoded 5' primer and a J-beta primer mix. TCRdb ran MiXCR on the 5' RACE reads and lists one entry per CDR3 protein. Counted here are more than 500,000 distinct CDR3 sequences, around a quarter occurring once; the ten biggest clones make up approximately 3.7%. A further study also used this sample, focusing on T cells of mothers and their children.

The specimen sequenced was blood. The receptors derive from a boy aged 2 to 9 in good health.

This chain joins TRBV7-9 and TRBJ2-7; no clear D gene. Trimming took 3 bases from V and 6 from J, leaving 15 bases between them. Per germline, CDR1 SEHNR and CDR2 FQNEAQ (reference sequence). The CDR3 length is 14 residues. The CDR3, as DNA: TGTGCCAGCAGCTTTGCCACGGTTTTCGGCGAGCAGTACTTC. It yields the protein CASSFATVFGEQYF.

The CDR3 coding sequence is TGTGCCAGCAGGCTCGGGGGTGAAGAGACCCAGTACTTC. Protein: CASRLGGEETQYF. The rearrangement joins TRBV12-3 or TRBV12-4 to TRBJ2-5; tentative D call: TRBD2 (6 bases). Trimming took 6 bases from V and 3 from J, leaving 11 bases between them. The CDR3 has 13 amino acids.

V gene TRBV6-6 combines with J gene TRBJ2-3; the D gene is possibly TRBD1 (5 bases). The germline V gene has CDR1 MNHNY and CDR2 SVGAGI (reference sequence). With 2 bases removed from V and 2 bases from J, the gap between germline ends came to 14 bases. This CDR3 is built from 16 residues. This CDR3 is CASSYTLTTVTDTQYF. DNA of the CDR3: TGTGCCAGCAGTTACACCCTAACGACAGTCACAGATACGCAGTATTTT.

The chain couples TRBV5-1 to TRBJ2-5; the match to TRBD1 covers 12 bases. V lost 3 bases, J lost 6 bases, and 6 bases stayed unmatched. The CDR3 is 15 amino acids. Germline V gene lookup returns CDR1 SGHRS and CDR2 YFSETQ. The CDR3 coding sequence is TGCGCCAGCAGCTCGGGGACAGGGGGCCTGAAGACCCAGTACTTC. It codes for CASSSGTGGLKTQYF.

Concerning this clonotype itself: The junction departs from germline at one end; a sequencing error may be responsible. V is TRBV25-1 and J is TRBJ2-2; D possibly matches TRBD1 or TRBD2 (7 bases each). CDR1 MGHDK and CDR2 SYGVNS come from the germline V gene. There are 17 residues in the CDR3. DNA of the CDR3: TGTACCAGCAGTGATTGGGAGGGGGCGAGGGTTACCGGGGAGCTGTTTTTT. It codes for CTSSDWEGARVTGELFF.

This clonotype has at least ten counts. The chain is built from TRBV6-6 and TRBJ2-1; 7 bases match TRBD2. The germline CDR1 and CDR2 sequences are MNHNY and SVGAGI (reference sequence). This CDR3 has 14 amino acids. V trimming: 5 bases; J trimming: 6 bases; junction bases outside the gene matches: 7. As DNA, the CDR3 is TGTGCCAGCAGTCCGGGGGGTGGGGGCAATGAGCAGTTCTTC. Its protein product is CASSPGGGGNEQFF.

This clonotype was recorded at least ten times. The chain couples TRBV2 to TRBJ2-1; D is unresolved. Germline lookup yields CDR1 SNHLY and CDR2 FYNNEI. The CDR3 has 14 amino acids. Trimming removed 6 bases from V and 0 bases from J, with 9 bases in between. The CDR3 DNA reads TGTGCCAGCAGCCCCCAGAGCTCCTACAATGAGCAGTTCTTC. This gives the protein CASSPQSSYNEQFF.

The CDR3 DNA is TGTGCCAGCAGTCCAAGTGGTCGGTTGCGCGAGCAGTACTTC. Translated: CASSPSGRLREQYF. The chain links TRBV7-9 to TRBJ2-7; D call uncertain. Looked up from germline, CDR1 is SEHNR and CDR2 is FQNEAQ (reference sequence). The V end lost 6 bases, the J end lost 6 bases, and 18 bases lay between the germline ends. This CDR3 comprises 14 residues.

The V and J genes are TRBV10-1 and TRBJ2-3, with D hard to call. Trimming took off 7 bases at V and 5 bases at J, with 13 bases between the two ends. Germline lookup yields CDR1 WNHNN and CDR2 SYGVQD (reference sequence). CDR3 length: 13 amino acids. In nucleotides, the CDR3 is TGCGCCAGCAATCGACTTATCGGAGATACGCAGTATTTT. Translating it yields CASNRLIGDTQYF.